A selection of T cell receptor beta chains follows, all from one sample in a study of T cell responses to AZD1222 COVID-19 vaccine. The table came from immunoSEQ multiplex PCR; TCRdb's copy has only in-frame clones and leaves some out. The sample has about 55,000 clones; more than 80% are singletons. The sequencing here drew on peripheral blood, taken on day 0 of AZD1222 vaccination. The receptors were sampled from an adult in good health. The CDR3 runs from the conserved cysteine through the conserved F or W. Each record gives: J gene, D gene, clone size, V gene, CDR3 protein, CDR3 DNA. D genes are given only for firm matches. Size tells how often a clone was seen (once, few, many) or the class of an expanded clone, and some rows leave it out.

>TRBJ2-1|-|-|TRBV2
CASSEVTGPYNEQFF
TGTGCCAGCAGTGAAGTGACGGGACCCTACAATGAGCAGTTCTTC
>TRBJ1-1|-|-|TRBV5-6
CASSRAPGTEAFF
TGTGCCAGCAGCCGGGCGCCCGGGACTGAAGCTTTCTTT
>TRBJ1-2|-|-|TRBV10-3
CAISRRTENGYTF
TGTGCCATCAGTCGCCGGACAGAAAATGGCTACACCTTC
>TRBJ1-2|-|-|TRBV5-1
CASSLGGDGGPGHYGYTF
TGCGCCAGCAGCCTCGGAGGGGACGGCGGACCAGGCCACTATGGCTACACCTTC
>TRBJ2-7|-|-|TRBV27
CASSFQGANYEQYF
TGTGCCAGCAGTTTCCAAGGAGCTAACTACGAGCAGTACTTC
>TRBJ2-2|-|-|TRBV30
CAWNTGRATGELFF
TGTGCCTGGAACACAGGTCGGGCTACCGGGGAGCTGTTTTTT
>TRBJ1-1|TRBD1|-|TRBV29-1
CSVGDRPNTEAFF
TGCAGCGTGGGGGACAGGCCGAACACTGAAGCTTTCTTT
>TRBJ1-6|-|-|TRBV7-9
CASSLTDYNSPLHF
TGTGCCAGCAGCTTGACAGATTATAATTCACCCCTCCACTTT
>TRBJ1-1|TRBD1|-|TRBV12-5
CARPTGGCLDTEAFF
TGTGCTAGGCCTACAGGGGGCTGTTTGGACACTGAAGCTTTCTTT
>TRBJ1-3|-|few|TRBV6-5
CASSLGYGNTIYF
TGTGCCAGCAGTCTGGGGTACGGAAACACCATATATTTT
>TRBJ1-2|TRBD1|-|TRBV6-5
CASSSRTGGNYGYTF
TGTGCCAGCAGTTCTCGGACAGGTGGCAACTATGGCTACACCTTC
>TRBJ2-3|-|once|TRBV10-3
CAISESTDTQYF
TGTGCCATCAGTGAGTCGACAGATACGCAGTATTTT
>TRBJ2-7|-|-|TRBV14
CASSQYGVTIQYF
TGTGCCAGCAGCCAATACGGAGTCACTATACAGTACTTC
>TRBJ1-1|-|-|TRBV5-6
CASSPTDRNTEAFF
TGTGCCAGCAGCCCGACGGACAGAAACACTGAAGCTTTCTTT
>TRBJ2-1|-|-|TRBV6-6
CASSYEGWVFEQFF
TGTGCCAGCAGTTATGAGGGATGGGTTTTCGAGCAGTTCTTC
>TRBJ2-3|-|-|TRBV7-2
CASSLSGSSTDTQYF
TGTGCCAGCAGCCTTAGCGGATCTAGCACAGATACGCAGTATTTT
>TRBJ1-2|-|-|TRBV12-5
CASGPGTATTNYGYTF
TGTGCTAGTGGACCGGGGACTGCTACTACTAACTATGGCTACACCTTC
>TRBJ2-7|-|-|TRBV6-6
CASSYSQGKGQEQYF
TGTGCCAGCAGTTACTCTCAGGGAAAAGGTCAGGAGCAGTACTTC
>TRBJ2-2|TRBD1|few|TRBV6-5
CASRGQGSTGELFF
TGTGCCAGCAGAGGACAGGGGAGCACCGGGGAGCTGTTTTTT
>TRBJ2-1|TRBD2|-|TRBV11-2
CASSLVSLAGGANEQFF
TGTGCCAGCAGCTTAGTTTCACTAGCGGGAGGAGCGAATGAGCAGTTCTTC
>TRBJ1-1|-|-|TRBV19
CASSIQGNTEAFF
TGTGCCAGTAGTATCCAGGGCAACACTGAAGCTTTCTTT
>TRBJ2-3|-|-|TRBV5-1
CASSPTMGGTDTQYF
TGCGCCAGCAGCCCTACTATGGGGGGCACAGATACGCAGTATTTT
>TRBJ2-7|-|-|TRBV10-1
CASSGGYEQYF
TGCGCCAGCAGTGGAGGATACGAGCAGTACTTC
>TRBJ2-3|TRBD1|-|TRBV24-1
CATSDFQGAADTQYF
TGTGCCACCAGTGATTTCCAGGGGGCCGCAGATACGCAGTATTTT
>TRBJ1-3|-|-|TRBV18
CASSPPSRGISGNTIYF
TGTGCCAGCTCACCACCTTCCCGGGGAATCTCTGGAAACACCATATATTTT
>TRBJ1-5|-|once|TRBV19
CASSLRGRRVGNQPQHF
TGTGCCAGTAGCCTCCGGGGGCGGAGGGTTGGCAATCAGCCCCAGCATTTT
>TRBJ2-1|TRBD2|-|TRBV20-1
CSASLAGVRDEQFF
TGCAGTGCTAGTCTAGCGGGAGTTAGGGATGAGCAGTTCTTC
>TRBJ2-5|-|few|TRBV5-5
CASSFSASPQETQYF
TGTGCCAGCAGCTTTTCAGCTAGCCCTCAAGAGACCCAGTACTTC
>TRBJ2-3|-|-|TRBV3-1/TRBV3-2
CASSATGELTDTQYF
TGTGCCAGCAGCGCAACTGGAGAGCTGACAGATACGCAGTATTTT